Following are 18 T cell receptor beta chains from one sample sequenced in a study of naive and memory T cell subsets (dated by TCRdb to the late 2010s). What the research found in general, with its limitations: Naive repertoires, especially CD8, contained a few larger clonotypes, possibly memory cells re-expressing CD45RA.

The receptor library was made with UMI-ligation and nested PCR. Sequencing was performed on an Illumina MiSeq. The beta constant-region primer consisted of an equimolar mixture of two oligonucleotides that together covered TRBC1 and TRBC2. Four rounds of PCR, combining the SP2 primer with nested alpha and beta constant-region primers, were used to amplify the ligated cDNA. Using fastp at Q25 and MiXCR, TCRdb reprocessed the public reads and kept productive beta chains. Duplicate CDR3 protein sequences are folded into a single record with the most common DNA and genes. The sample records about 90,000 distinct CDR3 sequences, 11% of which are singletons. Around 0.13% of the sample is held by the ten biggest clonotypes. Antigens for these TCRs are unknown. The sequenced material came from naive CD4+ T cells from blood. The cell subset or site label, as the study defines it: naive T cells, CD45RA high CD27+. These receptors originate from a human donor in good health.

V is TRBV7-2 and J is TRBJ1-1; 7 nucleotides line up with TRBD1. V dropped 6 bases and J dropped 5; count of bases not matched to a gene: 12. The CDR3 length is 15 residues. Germline lookup yields CDR1 SGHTA and CDR2 FQGNSA. This CDR3 is CASSLAPGGGTEAFF. CDR3 sequence (DNA): TGTGCCAGCAGTCTCGCGCCAGGGGGAGGTACTGAAGCTTTCTTT. The whole variable domain, remainder taken from reference TRBV7-2 and TRBJ1-1, is GAGVSQSPSNKVTEKGKDVELRCDPISGHTALYWYRQSLGQGLEFLIYFQGNSAPDKSGLPSDRFSAERTGGSVSTLTIQRTQQEDSAVYLCASSLAPGGGTEAFFGQGTRLTVV.

This clonotype was counted a few times. The chain carries TRBV10-3 and TRBJ2-7; TRBD1 might be the D (6 bases). From germline, CDR1 is ENHRY and CDR2 SYGVKD. The CDR3 covers 13 residues. Trimming took off 6 bases at V and 3 bases at J, with 12 bases between the two ends. Written as DNA, the CDR3 is TGTGCCATCAGGATGGACAGCTTCTACGAGCAGTACTTC. This encodes CAIRMDSFYEQYF.

This clonotype has just a few counts. The V and J genes are TRBV12-3 or TRBV12-4 and TRBJ2-1; unclear D gene. The CDR3 is 13 residues long. The germline V and J ends were trimmed by 4 bases and 6 bases, with 10 bases remaining between them. The CDR3 bases are TGTGCCAGCAGTTCGGGTTTTGGCAATGAGCAGTTCTTC. Encoded protein: CASSSGFGNEQFF.

The J gene is TRBJ1-1, the V gene TRBV6-1; D is possibly TRBD1 (5 bases). The CDR3 extends over 14 amino acids. V lost 6 bases to trimming and J lost 5 bases, with 16 bases between them. Germline loops: CDR1 MNHNS, CDR2 SASEGT. The CDR3 nucleotides are TGTGCCAGCAGGACCTCGGGGCCGAGGACTGAAGCTTTCTTT. Translated: CASRTSGPRTEAFF.

V gene TRBV29-1 combines with J gene TRBJ1-5; TRBD1 is a possible D gene (5 bases). V dropped 7 bases and J dropped 4 bases, with 14 bases sitting between them. The CDR3 spans 13 residues. Germline V lookup: CDR1 SQVTM, CDR2 ANQGSEA. The CDR3 protein is CSASLGANQPQHF. The CDR3, as DNA: TGCAGCGCCTCATTAGGGGCAAATCAGCCCCAGCATTTT.

This clonotype has at least ten counts. The chain employs TRBV7-2 and TRBJ2-7; perhaps TRBD1 as D (5 bases). Trimming took 3 bases from V and 7 from J, leaving 13 bases between them. The V gene's germline CDR1 is SGHTA and CDR2 FQGNSA. The CDR3 totals 13 residues. In DNA, the CDR3 is TGTGCCAGCAGCTTGGGCGACAGAAGGGAGCAGTACTTC. It codes for CASSLGDRREQYF. Looking up the rest from reference TRBV7-2 and TRBJ2-7 gives the full variable domain: GAGVSQSPSNKVTEKGKDVELRCDPISGHTALYWYRQSLGQGLEFLIYFQGNSAPDKSGLPSDRFSAERTGGSVSTLTIQRTQQEDSAVYLCASSLGDRREQYFGPGTRLTVT.

This clonotype was seen only a few times. The chain combines TRBV11-2 with TRBJ2-4, with 8 bases that match TRBD1. Germline V gene data show CDR1 as SGHAT and CDR2 as FQNNGV. The ends lost 5 bases at V and 7 bases at J; junction bases unmatched: 10. This CDR3 comprises 15 residues. The CDR3 DNA follows: TGTGCCAGCAGCGGAGCTACAGGGGGTATGAACATTCAGTACTTC. Translating it yields CASSGATGGMNIQYF. Supplemented by reference TRBV11-2 and TRBJ2-4, the full variable domain reads EAGVAQSPRYKIIEKRQSVAFWCNPISGHATLYWYQQILGQGPKLLIQFQNNGVVDDSQLPKDRFSAERLKGVDSTLKIQPAKLEDSAVYLCASSGATGGMNIQYFGAGTRLSVL.

The rearrangement links TRBV18 to TRBJ2-3; TRBD2 aligns across 8 bases. The CDR3 length is 18 residues. J lost 5 bases, V lost 4 bases, and 17 bases had no gene match. Germline V gene sequence: CDR1 KGHSH, CDR2 LQKENI. The CDR3 DNA reads TGTGCCAGCTCACTGAAACTCGGGGGGGCCCCTTTCGGAGATACGCAGTATTTT. The encoded protein is CASSLKLGGAPFGDTQYF.

This clonotype was seen many times. The V gene is TRBV27, the J gene TRBJ1-2; 9 nucleotides match TRBD1. With V trimmed by 0 bases and J by 5 bases, 16 bases remained unmatched. CDR1 and CDR2 (germline): MNHEY, SMNVEV (reference sequence). The CDR3 contains 19 residues. The DNA of the CDR3 is TGTGCCAGCAGTTTATCGACAGGGGGAAAAATACCGAAATGGTATGGCTACACCTTC. As protein: CASSLSTGGKIPKWYGYTF.

This sequence joins TRBV7-2 and TRBJ1-2; weak D call: TRBD1 (6 bases). Germline V gives CDR1 SGHTA, CDR2 FQGNSA. CDR3 length equals 15 residues. The V gene lost 4 bases and the J gene lost 5 bases, with 17 bases spanning the gap. As DNA, the CDR3 is TGTGCCAGCAGCTCCGAAGGGGGGATTCGGTATGGCTACACCTTC. Amino acid sequence: CASSSEGGIRYGYTF.

The genes are TRBV12-3 or TRBV12-4 and TRBJ2-7, with 11 bases identical to TRBD1. The ends lost 7 bases at V and 3 bases at J; junction bases unmatched: 8. This CDR3 contains 15 residues. In DNA form, the CDR3 reads TGTGCCAGCAACAGGGCCGGGACAGGGGGCTACGAGCAGTACTTC. Amino acids: CASNRAGTGGYEQYF.

This clonotype occurred many times. DNA of the CDR3: TGTGCCAGCAGTAAACAGGGCCACTATGGCTACACCTTC. This encodes CASSKQGHYGYTF. The gene calls are TRBV27 and TRBJ1-2; a weak D match, TRBD1 (6 bases). V lost 5 bases and J 3 bases, leaving 10 bases between the germline ends. This CDR3 has 13 residues. CDR1 and CDR2 (germline): MNHEY, SMNVEV (reference sequence).

This clonotype was observed many times. The chain combines TRBV29-1 with TRBJ2-5; D uncertain. The ends were cut back, 4 bases at V and 5 bases at J, with 8 bases in the middle. Per the germline V gene, CDR1 is SQVTM and CDR2 is ANQGSEA. The CDR3 consists of 11 residues. DNA of the CDR3: TGCAGCGTTGCGGCCGGGGAGACCCAGTACTTC. Translated: CSVAAGETQYF.

Only a few counts were recorded for this clonotype. The CDR3 region has the DNA TGCAGCGTCTCGGACTCTTTTCCCGGGGAGCTGTTTTTT. This codes for CSVSDSFPGELFF. The chain combines TRBV29-1 with TRBJ2-2, with a possible D match to TRBD2 (5 bases). The CDR3 extends over 13 amino acids. Deletions cut 6 bases from V and 6 bases from J, with 14 bases between. Looked up from germline, CDR1 is SQVTM and CDR2 is ANQGSEA.

The genes are TRBV18 and TRBJ2-1, with TRBD2 matching 13 bases. This CDR3 spans 16 amino acids. In germline, CDR1 is KGHSH, CDR2 LQKENI. The V and J ends lost 3 bases and 4 bases, in that order; junction bases with no gene match: 3. The chain's CDR3 is CASSPRLAGGYNEQFF. CDR3 DNA: TGTGCCAGCTCACCCAGACTAGCGGGGGGATACAATGAGCAGTTCTTC.

The V gene is TRBV12-3 or TRBV12-4, the J gene TRBJ2-3; unclear D gene. Trimming removed 3 bases at V and 6 bases at J, with 7 bases between. This CDR3 comprises 12 residues. The CDR3 here is CASSFYQDTQYF. CDR3 DNA sequence: TGTGCCAGCAGTTTTTACCAGGATACGCAGTATTTT.

The V call is TRBV20-1, the J call TRBJ1-5; possibly TRBD1 for D (6 bases). This CDR3 spans 15 amino acids. Between the trimmed V and J ends, which lost 1 base and 3 bases, there was a span of 13 bases. The germline CDR1 and CDR2 sequences are DFQATT and SNEGSKA (reference sequence). CDR3 sequence reads: CSARVAGGANQPQHF. CDR3 nucleotide sequence: TGCAGTGCTAGAGTGGCGGGGGGGGCCAATCAGCCCCAGCATTTT.

This clonotype occurred a few times. The chain combines TRBV12-3 or TRBV12-4 with TRBJ1-1; no clear D. The CDR3 contains 13 residues. V gave up 3 bases and J gave up 7 bases, with 12 bases separating them. The CDR3 sequence is CASSLDMRLEAFF. The CDR3 nucleotides are TGTGCCAGCAGTTTGGATATGCGACTTGAAGCTTTCTTT.